This T cell receptor beta chain derives from a study of blood T cell repertoires in COVID-19. Study processing details: It was from reference gene primer amplification that nucleated cell counts were estimated. The assay was immunoSEQ multiplex PCR, and TCRdb's table has in-frame clones only and misses some. The D gene and trimming were derived from the DNA, and the V and J assignments and clone size from that table. The sample records more than 350,000 clones, roughly nine tenths being singletons. The CDR3 is 12 residues long. The V gene's germline CDR1 is LNHDA and CDR2 SQIVND (reference sequence). The ends were cut back, 6 bases at V and 5 bases at J, with 10 bases in the middle. Seattle patients were enrolled while actively infected and followed longitudinally.

The V call is TRBV19, the J call TRBJ1-1; D not resolved. The receptor comes from a woman between 25 and 40 years old with COVID-19, enrolled during active disease. The sequencing sample was made of peripheral blood. CDR3 in amino acids: CASRLGRTEAFF. DNA for the CDR3: TGTGCCAGTAGATTAGGGAGAACTGAAGCTTTCTTT.